The 6 T cell receptor beta chains below come from one sample, sequenced in a study of T cells expressing NK-cell markers. TCRdb re-called the 5' RACE reads and shows each CDR3 protein once, DNA omitted. The listing records 350,000 to 500,000 distinct CDR3 sequences. Sample: blood T cells: a sorted CD56 or NKG2C T cell subset, CD4+ or CD8+ T cells, or bulk PBMC T cells (not recorded which). The receptor set was obtained from a woman between 18 and 75 years old in good health.

The chain employs TRBV7-2 and TRBJ2-7; no DNA is available, so the TRBD1 call from TCRdb remains unchecked. Germline CDR1 is SGHTA and CDR2 is FQGNSA. This CDR3 contains 15 residues. The CDR3 is CASRYQAGAPYEQYF.

This chain joins TRBV20-1 and TRBJ2-7; checking the TCRdb D call of TRBD2 is not possible without DNA. Per germline, CDR1 DFQATT and CDR2 SNEGSKA (reference sequence). The CDR3 has 12 amino acids. The CDR3 protein is CSARLPAGEQYF.

The chain couples TRBV7-6 to TRBJ2-3. This CDR3 comprises 14 residues. Germline V gene lookup returns CDR1 SGHVS and CDR2 FNYEAQ. The CDR3 protein is CASSLGPVRDTQYF.

This sequence joins TRBV28 and TRBJ2-1; the TCRdb call, TRBD2, lacks DNA for checking. The CDR3 loop spans 19 amino acids. In germline, CDR1 is MDHEN, CDR2 SYDVKM. The CDR3 loop is CASSLTASGSVGSYNEQFF.

The gene calls are TRBV7-9 and TRBJ1-6. The CDR3 has 12 residues. Germline values: CDR1 SEHNR, CDR2 FQNEAQ (reference sequence). This CDR3 reads CASSFSNSPLHF.

The chain couples TRBV5-1 to TRBJ2-7; TCRdb's D call, TRBD1, is unchecked because there is no DNA. The germline V gene has CDR1 SGHRS and CDR2 YFSETQ. The CDR3 runs to 16 residues. CDR3 sequence reads: CASSLDPPGTTYEQYF.